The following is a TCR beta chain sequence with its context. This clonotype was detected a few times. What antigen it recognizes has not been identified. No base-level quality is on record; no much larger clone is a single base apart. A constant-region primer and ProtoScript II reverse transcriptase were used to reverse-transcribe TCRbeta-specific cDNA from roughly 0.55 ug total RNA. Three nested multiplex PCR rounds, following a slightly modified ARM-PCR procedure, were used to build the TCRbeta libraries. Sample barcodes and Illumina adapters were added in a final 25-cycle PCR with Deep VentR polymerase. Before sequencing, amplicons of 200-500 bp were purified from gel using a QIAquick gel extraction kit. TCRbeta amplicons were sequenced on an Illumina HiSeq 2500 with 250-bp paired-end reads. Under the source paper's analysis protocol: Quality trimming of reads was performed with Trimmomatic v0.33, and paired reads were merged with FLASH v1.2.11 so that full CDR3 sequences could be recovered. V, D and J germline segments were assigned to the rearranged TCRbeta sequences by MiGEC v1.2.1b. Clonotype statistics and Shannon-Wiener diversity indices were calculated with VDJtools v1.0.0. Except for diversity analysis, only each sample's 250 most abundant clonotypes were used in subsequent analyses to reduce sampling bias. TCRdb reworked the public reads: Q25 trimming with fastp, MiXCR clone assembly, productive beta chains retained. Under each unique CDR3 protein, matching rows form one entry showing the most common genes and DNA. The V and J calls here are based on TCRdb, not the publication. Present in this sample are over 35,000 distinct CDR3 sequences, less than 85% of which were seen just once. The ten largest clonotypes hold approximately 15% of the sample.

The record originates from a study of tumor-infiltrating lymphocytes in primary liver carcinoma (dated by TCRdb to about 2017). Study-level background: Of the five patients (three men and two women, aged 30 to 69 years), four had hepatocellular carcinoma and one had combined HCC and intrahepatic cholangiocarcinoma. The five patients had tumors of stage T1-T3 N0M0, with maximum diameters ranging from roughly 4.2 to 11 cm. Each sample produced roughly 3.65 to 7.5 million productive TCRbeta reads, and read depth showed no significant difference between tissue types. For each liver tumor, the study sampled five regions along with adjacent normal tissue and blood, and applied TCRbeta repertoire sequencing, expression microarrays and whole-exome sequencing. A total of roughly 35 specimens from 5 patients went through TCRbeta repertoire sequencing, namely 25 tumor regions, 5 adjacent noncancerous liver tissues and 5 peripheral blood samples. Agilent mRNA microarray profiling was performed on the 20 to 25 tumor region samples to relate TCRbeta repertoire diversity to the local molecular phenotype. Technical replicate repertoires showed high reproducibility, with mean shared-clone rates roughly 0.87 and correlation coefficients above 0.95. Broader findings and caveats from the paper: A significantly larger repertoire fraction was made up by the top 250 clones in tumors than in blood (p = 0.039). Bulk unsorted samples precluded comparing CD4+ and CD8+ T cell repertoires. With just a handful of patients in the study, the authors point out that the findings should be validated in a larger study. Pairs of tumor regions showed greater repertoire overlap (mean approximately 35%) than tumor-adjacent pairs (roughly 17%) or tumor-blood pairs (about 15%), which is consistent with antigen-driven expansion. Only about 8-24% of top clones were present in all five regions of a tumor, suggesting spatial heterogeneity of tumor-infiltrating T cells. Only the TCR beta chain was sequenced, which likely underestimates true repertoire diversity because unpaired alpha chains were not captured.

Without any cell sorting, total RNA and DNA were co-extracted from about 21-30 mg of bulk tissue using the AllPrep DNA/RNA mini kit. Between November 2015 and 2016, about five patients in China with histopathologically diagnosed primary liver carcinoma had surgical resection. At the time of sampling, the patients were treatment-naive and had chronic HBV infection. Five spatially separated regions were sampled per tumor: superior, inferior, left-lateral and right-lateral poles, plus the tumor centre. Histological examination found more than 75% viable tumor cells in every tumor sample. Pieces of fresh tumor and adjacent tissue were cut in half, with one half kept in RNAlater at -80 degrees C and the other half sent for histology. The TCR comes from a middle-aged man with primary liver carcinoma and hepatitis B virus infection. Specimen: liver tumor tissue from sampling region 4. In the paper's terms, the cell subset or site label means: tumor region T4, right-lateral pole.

The DNA reads TGTGCCTGTAGCTTGCCCGGTAAGGAGCAGTACTTC. This sequence encodes CACSLPGKEQYF. The chain employs TRBV7-9 and TRBJ2-7; the D gene assignment is ambiguous. The CDR3 starts with the cysteine, ends with the phenylalanine, and has 12 residues. The CDR3 DNA has 36 bases and is translated from base 1. The trim is 11 bases for V and 7 bases for J, with a gap of 18 bases between the germline ends. Based on the germline V gene (reference sequence), the CDR1 and CDR2 sequences are SEHNR and FQNEAQ. Reference TRBV7-9 and TRBJ2-7 proteins supply the regions before and after the CDR3; the full variable domain is: DTGVSQNPRHKITKRGQNVTFRCDPISEHNRLYWYRQTLGQGPEFLTYFQNEAQLEKSRLLSDRFSAERPKGSFSTLEIQRTEQGDSAMYLCACSLPGKEQYFGPGTRLTVT.